The 8 T cell receptor beta chains below were found in one sample sequenced in a study of blood T cell repertoires in COVID-19. TCRdb keeps only in-frame clones here, not all; method: immunoSEQ multiplex PCR. Seen here are 470,000 or so clones, nearly 90% observed once, and the top ten hold just under 2%. What was sequenced was PBMCs or T cells enriched from blood (not recorded which). Source of these receptors: a woman aged 18-29 years with acute COVID-19.

The V call is TRBV18, the J call TRBJ2-2; no reliable D call. The V end was cut by 3 bases, the J end by 4 bases, with 6 bases between. The CDR3 loop spans 13 amino acids. The germline CDR1 and CDR2 sequences are KGHSH and LQKENI. CDR3 amino acids: CASSPQVTGELFF. The CDR3, as DNA: TGTGCCAGCTCACCCCAGGTCACCGGGGAGCTGTTTTTT.

The chain is built from TRBV29-1 and TRBJ2-2; 7 nucleotides align to TRBD2. This CDR3 is 15 amino acids long. The ends lost 1 base at V and 4 bases at J; junction bases unmatched: 6. Germline V gene sequence: CDR1 SQVTM, CDR2 ANQGSEA. The chain's CDR3 is CSVEGGGYGTGELFF. The CDR3 DNA reads as TGCAGCGTTGAAGGGGGGGGTTACGGCACCGGGGAGCTGTTTTTT.

CDR3 coding DNA: TGTGCCAGCAGTCCCTCCCCTACAGGGGCTAGCACAGATACGCAGTATTTT. Translated: CASSPSPTGASTDTQYF. This sequence joins TRBV28 and TRBJ2-3; TRBD1 agrees at 7 bases. CDR1 is MDHEN, CDR2 SYDVKM, per germline. CDR3 length: 17 residues. The V and J ends lost 5 bases and 0 bases, in that order; junction bases with no gene match: 11. The whole variable domain, remainder taken from reference TRBV28 and TRBJ2-3, is DVKVTQSSRYLVKRTGEKVFLECVQDMDHENMFWYRQDPGLGLRLIYFSYDVKMKEKGDIPEGYSVSREKKERFSLILESASTNQTSMYLCASSPSPTGASTDTQYFGPGTRLTVL.

In its sample, this clone was seen once. The chain uses TRBV9 and TRBJ2-1; 8 positions agree with TRBD2. The CDR3 consists of 15 residues. Losses at the gene ends were 6 bases for V and 1 base for J; bases not matched to a gene: 6. Germline-derived CDR1 and CDR2 are SGDLS and YYNGEE. The CDR3 DNA sequence: TGTGCCAGCACAAAGCGGGAGCGGTCCTACAATGAGCAGTTCTTC. It codes for CASTKRERSYNEQFF.

This clone was detected once. CDR3: CASRAGYRGQQETQYF. The CDR3 DNA reads TGTGCCAGCAGAGCCGGTTACAGGGGGCAGCAAGAGACCCAGTACTTC. This chain joins TRBV7-9 and TRBJ2-5, with 9 bases matching TRBD1. Germline V CDR1 and CDR2: SEHNR, FQNEAQ (reference sequence). Trimming at V came to 6 bases and at J to 2 bases, leaving 10 bases not matched to a gene. The CDR3 runs 16 residues.

The chain recombines TRBV28 with TRBJ2-5; D possibly corresponds to TRBD2 (5 bases). V was cut by 7 bases and J by 4 bases, with 13 bases left in between. The CDR3 covers 13 residues. The V gene's germline CDR1 is MDHEN and CDR2 SYDVKM. CDR3 sequence: CASNQDRGETQYF. Here the CDR3 DNA reads TGTGCCAGCAACCAAGATCGGGGAGAGACCCAGTACTTC.

This clone was counted once. The chain joins TRBV12-5 to TRBJ1-2; 7 positions agree with TRBD1. The CDR3 loop spans 17 amino acids. V dropped 6 bases and J dropped 8; count of bases not matched to a gene: 21. Looked up from germline, CDR1 is LGHNT and CDR2 is FRNRAP. This chain's CDR3 is CASGSAVGQATGRGYTF. For the CDR3, the DNA is TGTGCTAGTGGATCCGCCGTCGGACAGGCAACGGGTAGAGGCTACACCTTC.

This sequence joins TRBV6-5 and TRBJ1-1; weak D call: TRBD1 (5 bases). Germline values: CDR1 MNHEY, CDR2 SVGAGI. Between the trimmed V and J ends, which lost 2 bases and 4 bases, there was a span of 11 bases. CDR3 length: 14 amino acids. The CDR3 reads CASSYPGGGTEAFF. The CDR3 DNA reads as TGTGCCAGCAGTTACCCCGGGGGGGGCACTGAAGCTTTCTTT.